The source of this T cell receptor beta chain is a study of cytomegalovirus exposure and HLA in healthy donors. Regarding the study as a whole: Accurate predictions that matched the HLA-A and HLA-B alleles of most subjects were reportedly made from TCR beta sequences. Within an earlier analysis, most TCR beta V segments proved productive either about 90% or about 30% of the time.

V was clipped by 6 bases and J by 3 bases; unmatched bases: 2. Germline loops: CDR1 MDHEN, CDR2 SYDVKM. The CDR3 has 13 amino acids. A note on this clone: The antigen remains unidentified.

PCR employed 60 Vbeta and 13 Jbeta primers. Per the study methods: Tens of millions of unique TCR beta chains, 10 million to 13 million of them shared, were counted by a later analysis. Sequencing was performed with immunoSEQ multiplex PCR; in TCRdb, only in-frame clones are kept and a portion is missing. V and J calls and clone size are given by that table; D and trimming were obtained from the DNA. The data contain over 100,000 clones, approximately 58% of them singletons. The source material was PBMCs. The chain uses TRBV28 and TRBJ2-7; 10 bases match TRBD1. The TCR comes from a woman in her thirties in good health and CMV-seronegative. The CDR3, as DNA: TGTGCCAGCAGGCGGACAGGGGGCTACGAGCAGTACTTC. This encodes CASRRTGGYEQYF.